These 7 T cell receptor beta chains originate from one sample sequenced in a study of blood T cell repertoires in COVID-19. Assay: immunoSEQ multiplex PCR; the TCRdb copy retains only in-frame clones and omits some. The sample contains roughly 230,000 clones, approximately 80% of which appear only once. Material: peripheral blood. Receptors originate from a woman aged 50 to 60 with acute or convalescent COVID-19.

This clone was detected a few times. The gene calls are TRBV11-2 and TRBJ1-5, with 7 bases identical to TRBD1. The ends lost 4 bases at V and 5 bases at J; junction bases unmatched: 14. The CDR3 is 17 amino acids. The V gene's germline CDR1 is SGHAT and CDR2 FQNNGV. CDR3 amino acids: CASSSRTGGRADQPQHF. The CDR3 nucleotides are TGTGCCAGCAGCTCACGGACAGGAGGGCGGGCCGATCAGCCCCAGCATTTT.

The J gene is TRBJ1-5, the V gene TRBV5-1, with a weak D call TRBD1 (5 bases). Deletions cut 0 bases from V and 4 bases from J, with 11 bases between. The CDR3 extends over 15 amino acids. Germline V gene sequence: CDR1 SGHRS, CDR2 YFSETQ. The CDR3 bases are TGCGCCAGCAGCTTGGGGGACGGGAGAAATCAGCCCCAGCATTTT. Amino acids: CASSLGDGRNQPQHF.

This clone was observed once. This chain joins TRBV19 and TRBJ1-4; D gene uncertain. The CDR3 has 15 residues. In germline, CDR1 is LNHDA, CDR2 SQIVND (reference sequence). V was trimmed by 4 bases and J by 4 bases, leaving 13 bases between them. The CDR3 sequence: CASSTPRRGNEKLFF. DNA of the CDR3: TGTGCCAGTAGTACCCCCCGGCGGGGTAATGAAAAACTGTTTTTT.

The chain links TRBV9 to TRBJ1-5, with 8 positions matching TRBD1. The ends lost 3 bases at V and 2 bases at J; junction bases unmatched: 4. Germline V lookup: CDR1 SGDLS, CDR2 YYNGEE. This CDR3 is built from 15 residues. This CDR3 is CASSASTGGNQPQHF. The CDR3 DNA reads TGTGCCAGCAGCGCCTCGACAGGGGGCAATCAGCCCCAGCATTTT.

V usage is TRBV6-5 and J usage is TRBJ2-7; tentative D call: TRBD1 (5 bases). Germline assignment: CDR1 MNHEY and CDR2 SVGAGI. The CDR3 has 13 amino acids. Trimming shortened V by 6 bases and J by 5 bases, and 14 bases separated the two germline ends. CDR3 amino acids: CASRLGGANEQYF. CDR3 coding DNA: TGTGCCAGCAGACTCGGTGGGGCGAACGAGCAGTACTTC.

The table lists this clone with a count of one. CDR3 loop: CASSLVSGSSYNEQFF. The CDR3 DNA reads as TGCGCCAGCAGCTTGGTCAGCGGTAGCTCCTACAATGAGCAGTTCTTC. This chain connects TRBV5-1 to TRBJ2-1, with D tentatively TRBD2 (5 bases). Germline V gives CDR1 SGHRS, CDR2 YFSETQ. CDR3 length equals 16 residues. With 0 bases removed from V and 0 bases from J, the gap between germline ends came to 10 bases.

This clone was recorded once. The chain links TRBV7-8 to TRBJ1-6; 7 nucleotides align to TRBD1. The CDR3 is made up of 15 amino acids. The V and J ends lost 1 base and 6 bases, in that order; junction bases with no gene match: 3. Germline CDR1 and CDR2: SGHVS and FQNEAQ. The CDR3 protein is CASSLETGSNSPLHF. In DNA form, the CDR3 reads TGTGCCAGCAGCTTAGAGACAGGGTCTAATTCACCCCTCCACTTT.